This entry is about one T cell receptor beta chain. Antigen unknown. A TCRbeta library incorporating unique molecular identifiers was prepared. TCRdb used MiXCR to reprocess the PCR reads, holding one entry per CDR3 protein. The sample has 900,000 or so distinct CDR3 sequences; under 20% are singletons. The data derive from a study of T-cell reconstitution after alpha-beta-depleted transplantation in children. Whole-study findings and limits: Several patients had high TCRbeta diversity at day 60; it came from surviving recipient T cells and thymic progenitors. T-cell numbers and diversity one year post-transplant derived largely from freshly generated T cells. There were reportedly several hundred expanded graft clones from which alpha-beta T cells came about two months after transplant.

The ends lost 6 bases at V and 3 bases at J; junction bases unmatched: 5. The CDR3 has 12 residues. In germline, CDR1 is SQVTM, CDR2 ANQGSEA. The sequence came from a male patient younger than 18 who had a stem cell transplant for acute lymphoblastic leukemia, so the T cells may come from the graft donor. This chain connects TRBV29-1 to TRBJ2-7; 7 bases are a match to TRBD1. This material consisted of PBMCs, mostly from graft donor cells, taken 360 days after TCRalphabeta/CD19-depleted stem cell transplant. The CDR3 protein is CSVLGTDYEQYF. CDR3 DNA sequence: TGCAGCGTCCTCGGGACAGACTACGAGCAGTACTTC.